Detailed here is one TCR beta chain. Its antigen is not known. This sample is drawn from a study of cytomegalovirus exposure and HLA in healthy donors. On the study more broadly: Genotyping of 398 donors showed that over 65% belonged to the Caucasian-associated ancestry cluster. Broader study findings: Upon later analysis, TCR association rates were observed to vary by HLA locus, being highest for DRB1 and lowest for HLA-C.

The PCR contained 60 Vbeta and 13 Jbeta primers. Per the study methods: A follow-up analysis tallied around 76 million unique TCR beta chains, roughly 10 million shared. Repertoires were generated with immunoSEQ multiplex PCR, while TCRdb's copy carries only in-frame clones and drops some. V and J calls and clone size are given by that table; D and trimming were obtained from the DNA. The repertoire consists of fewer than 150,000 clones, with roughly 80% occurring once and the leading ten covering around 28%. Sequencing was carried out using PBMCs. The sequence was collected from a man aged 60 to 75 in good health and CMV-seropositive.

The CDR3 reads CASSLGQGQETQYF. As DNA, the CDR3 is TGCGCCAGCAGCCTAGGACAGGGTCAAGAGACCCAGTACTTC. The chain is built from TRBV5-1 and TRBJ2-5; 8 bases are shared with TRBD1. The CDR3 totals 14 residues. Trimming cost V 4 bases and J 2 bases; bases outside gene matches: 4. Germline V CDR1 and CDR2: SGHRS, YFSETQ.